These T cell receptor beta chains were read from a single sample in a study of control samples from healthy donors and cancer patients. Sequenced by immunoSEQ multiplex PCR; TCRdb stores in-frame clones only, minus some. The repertoire holds about 150,000 clones, about 91% seen once, with 2% to 2.5% in the top ten. Input material: blood. The source of these receptors is a woman between 40 and 50 years old in good health. Both conserved end residues are part of each CDR3. D genes are given only for firm matches. Size values are once, few and many counts, or a class for expanded clones, and some rows have none.

D | J | V | size | DNA | CDR3
TRBD1 | TRBJ1-6 | TRBV10-2 | . | TGCGCCACCTCCACAGGGCAGGGGGCTAATTCACCCCTCCACTTT | CATSTGQGANSPLHF
TRBD2 | TRBJ2-1 | TRBV11-2 | . | TGTGCCAGCAGCTTTGGACTAGCGGACTACAATGAGCAGTTCTTC | CASSFGLADYNEQFF
. | TRBJ2-5 | TRBV11-2 | . | TGTGCCAGCAGAGAAAGAGGGGGAGAGGGGAAGACCCAGTACTTC | CASRERGGEGKTQYF
. | TRBJ2-7 | TRBV2 | . | TGTGCCAGCAGTGTATCGGGGAGCTCCTACGAGCAGTACTTC | CASSVSGSSYEQYF
. | TRBJ2-7 | TRBV5-1 | few | TGCGCCACCGAGAACAGGCAGACATTCTACGAGCAGTACTTC | CATENRQTFYEQYF
. | TRBJ1-6 | TRBV7-2 | . | TGTGCCAGCAGCCCCGGACAGTTTAATTCACCCCTCCACTTT | CASSPGQFNSPLHF
TRBD1 | TRBJ2-3 | TRBV5-1 | . | TGCGCCAGCAGCCAGGGACAGGGGGCTTCGGGAGATACGCAGTATTTT | CASSQGQGASGDTQYF
. | TRBJ1-4 | TRBV21-1 | . | TGTGCCAGCAGCAAAGAGGCTGGTGGGGGGGAAAAACTGTTTTTT | CASSKEAGGGEKLFF
. | TRBJ2-7 | TRBV3-1/TRBV3-2 | few | TGTGCCAGCAGCCAAGTGAGTGGGAACGAGCAGTACTTC | CASSQVSGNEQYF
. | TRBJ1-1 | TRBV3-1/TRBV3-2 | . | TGTGCCAGCAGCCAAGAATTCATAAGTGTGGCTTTCTTT | CASSQEFISVAFF
TRBD1 | TRBJ1-3 | TRBV2 | . | TGTGCCAGCAGTGAGGTGGCCCTCCGGGACAGAACTGGAAACACCATATATTTT | CASSEVALRDRTGNTIYF
. | TRBJ2-1 | TRBV4-1 | once | TGCGCCAGCAGCCAAGATATGGCACCTTACAATGAGCAGTTCTTC | CASSQDMAPYNEQFF
TRBD1 | TRBJ1-1 | TRBV6-4 | . | TGTGCCAGTCGACAGGGGATCAACACTGAAGCTTTCTTT | CASRQGINTEAFF
. | TRBJ2-2 | TRBV30 | many | TGTGCCGACTCGAACACCGGGGAGCTGTTTTTT | CADSNTGELFF
. | TRBJ1-2 | TRBV5-1 | . | TGCGCCAGCAGCTTGGGGCAGGTGAACTATGGCTACACCTTC | CASSLGQVNYGYTF
TRBD1 | TRBJ1-5 | TRBV29-1 | . | TGCAGCGTTGGGTGGTCAGGGGGGGGTGCGGCCCAGCATTTT | CSVGWSGGGAAQHF
. | TRBJ1-6 | TRBV7-9 | . | TGTGCCAGCTCCTCGCCAATTTCACCCCTCCACTTT | CASSSPISPLHF
. | TRBJ1-1 | TRBV7-8 | . | TGTGCCAGCAGGCCGGGGGCAACGGCCACTGAAGCTTTCTTT | CASRPGATATEAFF
. | TRBJ1-1 | TRBV6-6 | . | TGTGCCAGCACTATGGGAGGAGGGAACACTGAAGCTTTCTTT | CASTMGGGNTEAFF
. | TRBJ2-3 | TRBV11-2 | . | TGTGCCAGCAGCTGGGCAGATACGCAGTATTTT | CASSWADTQYF
. | TRBJ2-4 | TRBV19 | . | TGTGCCAGTAGTATAGGGTTCATTCAGTACTTC | CASSIGFIQYF
. | TRBJ1-4 | TRBV5-5 | . | TGTGCCAGCAGCTTGGCCCGTCGGCAGGGGCCTCATAATGAAAAACTGTTTTTT | CASSLARRQGPHNEKLFF
TRBD2 | TRBJ2-2 | TRBV6-5 | . | TGTGCCAGTAGCGGGGGAGTCTACACCGGGGAGCTGTTTTTT | CASSGGVYTGELFF
. | TRBJ2-7 | TRBV15 | . | TGTGCCACCAGCTCCGGTGGGGAGCAGTACTTC | CATSSGGEQYF
. | TRBJ2-6 | TRBV4-2 | . | TGTGCCAGCACCAAAGACCGCTCTGGGGCCAACGTCCTGACTTTC | CASTKDRSGANVLTF
TRBD1 | TRBJ2-3 | TRBV6-1 | . | TGTGCCAGCAGTGCCTTCTGGACAGGGGGCTTAACAGATACGCAGTATTTT | CASSAFWTGGLTDTQYF
. | TRBJ2-5 | TRBV4-2 | . | TGTGCCAGCAGCCAAGATGGCGAGGAGACCCAGTACTTC | CASSQDGEETQYF
. | TRBJ1-6 | TRBV10-3 | . | TGTGCCATCAAGTCCCCAGTTTCACCCCTCCACTTT | CAIKSPVSPLHF
. | TRBJ2-5 | TRBV29-1 | . | TGCAGCGTTGAAGAACAGAGGGGGGAGACCCAGTACTTC | CSVEEQRGETQYF
TRBD1 | TRBJ2-3 | TRBV27 | . | TGTGCCAGCAGTTCCGACAGGGGGTTTTTCACAGATACGCAGTATTTT | CASSSDRGFFTDTQYF
. | TRBJ1-3 | TRBV6-5 | . | TGTGCCAGCCGGACTCCAGACTCTGGAAACACCATATATTTT | CASRTPDSGNTIYF
. | TRBJ2-7 | TRBV27 | . | TGTGCCAGCAGCGACGACTACGAGCAGTACTTC | CASSDDYEQYF
. | TRBJ1-2 | TRBV27 | . | TGTGCCAGCAGTCCGGGGCCGTACTATGGCTACACCTTC | CASSPGPYYGYTF
. | TRBJ2-4 | TRBV7-2 | . | TGTGCCAGCAGCTTAGAGGCTGGAGGCAGGTTGGGGTTGAGAAACATTCAGTACTTC | CASSLEAGGRLGLRNIQYF
. | TRBJ1-5 | TRBV14 | . | TGTGCCAGCAGCCAAGGTGTGTTAGGGCCCCAGCATTTT | CASSQGVLGPQHF
. | TRBJ1-3 | TRBV10-1 | . | TGCGCCAGCAGTCCGACAGCTGGAAACACCATATATTTT | CASSPTAGNTIYF
. | TRBJ2-6 | TRBV25-1 | . | TGTGCCAGCAGTGAGGCAGGGGTCTCTGGGGCCAACGTCCTGACTTTC | CASSEAGVSGANVLTF
. | TRBJ1-4 | TRBV11-2 | . | TGTGCCAGCAGCTTACTTGGGGGGGCTGGGGAAAAACTGTTTTTT | CASSLLGGAGEKLFF
. | TRBJ2-7 | TRBV7-9 | . | TGTGCCAGCAGCGGTATGGACTACGAGCAGTACTTC | CASSGMDYEQYF
TRBD2 | TRBJ2-1 | TRBV18 | . | TGTGCCAGCTCACCCTCTAGCGGGGGCGAGAATGAGCAGTTCTTC | CASSPSSGGENEQFF
TRBD1 | TRBJ1-2 | TRBV7-9 | . | TGTGCCAGCAGCTTAGCGGACAGGACTAACTATGGCTACACCTTC | CASSLADRTNYGYTF